The clone carrying this TCR beta chain was observed a single time. What it binds is not known. Some clones are missing from TCRdb's copy, which holds only in-frame ones; the method was immunoSEQ multiplex PCR. The data hold approximately 200,000 clones, with roughly nine tenths observed a single time. These data are taken from a study of T cell responses to AZD1222 COVID-19 vaccine. Study findings and constraints: Reportedly, nearly half of unique spike TCRs recognized epitopes outside B.1.351/B.1.1.7 mutations. Spike-specific TCR repertoires showed rising breadth and depth after two AZD1222 doses. The donor group comprised mostly white British people and more females; the analysis possibly underestimated clonal diversity. CD4 TCRs covered the whole spike, strongest at regions 160-218 and 743-854.

The TCR originated in an adult who received the AZD1222 COVID-19 vaccine. Here the sequenced sample was peripheral blood, taken 28 days after the second AZD1222 dose.

The CDR3 loop reads CASSQRWGTDTQYF. DNA of the CDR3: TGTGCCAGCAGCCAGCGGTGGGGGACAGATACGCAGTATTTT. The chain uses TRBV11-2 and TRBJ2-3; tentatively, D is TRBD1 or TRBD2 (5 bases each). The V end lost 5 bases, the J end lost 3 bases, and 12 bases lay between the germline ends. The CDR3 runs to 14 residues. In germline, CDR1 is SGHAT, CDR2 FQNNGV.